The TCR beta chain under discussion was sequenced for a study of CD8 T cells in ankylosing spondylitis. Study findings and constraints: A TCR beta motif of roughly 8 highly homologous variants seemed to mark ankylosing spondylitis blood.

Using its own MiXCR run on the 5' RACE reads, TCRdb lists one record per CDR3 protein. Among about 750,000 distinct CDR3 sequences, around 20% were seen once, and the ten largest hold about a fifth. The sample holds a few counts of this clonotype. Its antigen is not known. The TCR originated in a male donor with ankylosing spondylitis. The sequencing input was blood, either unsorted or a sorted T cell fraction (not recorded which).

CDR3 in amino acids: CASSLALSLREAFF. In DNA form, the CDR3 reads TGTGCCAGCAGTTTAGCGCTATCCCTTCGCGAAGCTTTCTTT. V usage is TRBV12-3 or TRBV12-4 and J usage is TRBJ1-1, with D unclear. CDR3 length: 14 residues. The V end lost 0 bases, the J end lost 8 bases, and 13 bases lay between the germline ends.